This TCR beta chain was sequenced in a study of T cells in Graves' hyperthyroidism and ophthalmopathy. The hyperthyroidism was newly diagnosed and had lasted under 2 months; the patients were aged 18 to 65. CDR1 is GTSNPN and CDR2 is SVGIG in the germline V gene (reference sequence). With 4 bases removed from V and 5 bases from J, the gap between germline ends came to 5 bases. The CDR3 loop spans 11 amino acids. This clonotype came up many times. Amplified regions were TCR beta CDR3 sequences from RNA transcripts. The HTBI primer set drove a first-round RT-PCR of the TCR CDR3. TCRdb recomputed calls from the multiplex PCR reads with MiXCR, one row per CDR3 protein. The sample holds about 400,000 distinct CDR3 sequences; more than 12% are singletons and the top ten take 30% to 35%.

The V gene is TRBV30, the J gene TRBJ1-4; no firm D call. Sample: blood. This clonotype was obtained from a woman aged 25 to 39 with Graves' hyperthyroidism. Here the CDR3 reads CAWTNNEKLFF. The CDR3 DNA reads as TGTGCCTGGACTAACAATGAAAAACTGTTTTTT.